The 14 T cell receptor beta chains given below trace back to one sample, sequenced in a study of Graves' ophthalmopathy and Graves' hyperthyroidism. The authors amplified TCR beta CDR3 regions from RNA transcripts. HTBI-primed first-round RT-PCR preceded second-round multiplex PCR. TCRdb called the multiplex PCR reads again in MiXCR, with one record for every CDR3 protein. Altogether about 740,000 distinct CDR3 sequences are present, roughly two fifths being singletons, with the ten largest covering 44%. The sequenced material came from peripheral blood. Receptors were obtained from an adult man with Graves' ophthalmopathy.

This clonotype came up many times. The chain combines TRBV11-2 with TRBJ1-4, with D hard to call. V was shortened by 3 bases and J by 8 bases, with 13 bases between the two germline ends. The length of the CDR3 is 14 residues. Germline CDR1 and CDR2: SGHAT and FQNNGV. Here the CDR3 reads CASSLMGKGEKLFF. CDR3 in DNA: TGTGCCAGCAGCTTGATGGGCAAGGGAGAAAAACTGTTTTTT.

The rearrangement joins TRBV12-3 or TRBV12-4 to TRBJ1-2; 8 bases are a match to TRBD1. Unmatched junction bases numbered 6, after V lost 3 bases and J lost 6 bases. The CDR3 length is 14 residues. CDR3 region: CASSFLVQGDGYTF. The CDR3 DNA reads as TGTGCCAGCAGTTTTTTAGTACAGGGGGATGGCTACACCTTC.

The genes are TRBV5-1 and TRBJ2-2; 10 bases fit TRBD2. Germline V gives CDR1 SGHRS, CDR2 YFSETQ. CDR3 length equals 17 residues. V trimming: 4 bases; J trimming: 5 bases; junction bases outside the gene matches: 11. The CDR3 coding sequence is TGCGCCAGCAGCCTTCACGTTAGCGGGAGGATGACCGGGGAGCTGTTTTTT. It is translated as CASSLHVSGRMTGELFF.

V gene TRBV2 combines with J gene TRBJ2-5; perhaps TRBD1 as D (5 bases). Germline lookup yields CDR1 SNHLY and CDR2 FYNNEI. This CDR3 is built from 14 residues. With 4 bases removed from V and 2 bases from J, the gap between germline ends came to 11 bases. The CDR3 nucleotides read TGTGCCAGCAGTGGAAGGCAGGGACAAGAGACCCAGTACTTC. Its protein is CASSGRQGQETQYF. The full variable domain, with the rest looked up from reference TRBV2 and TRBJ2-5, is EPEVTQTPSHQVTQMGQEVILRCVPISNHLYFYWYRQILGQKVEFLVSFYNNEISEKSEIFDDQFSVERPDGSNFTLKIRSTKLEDSAMYFCASSGRQGQETQYFGPGTRLLVL.

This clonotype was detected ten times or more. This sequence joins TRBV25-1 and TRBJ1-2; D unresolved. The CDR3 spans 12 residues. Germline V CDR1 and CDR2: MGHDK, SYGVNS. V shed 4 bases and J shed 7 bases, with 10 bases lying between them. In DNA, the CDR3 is TGTGCCAGCAGTGTTCTCGAGCGTGGCTACACCTTC. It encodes CASSVLERGYTF.

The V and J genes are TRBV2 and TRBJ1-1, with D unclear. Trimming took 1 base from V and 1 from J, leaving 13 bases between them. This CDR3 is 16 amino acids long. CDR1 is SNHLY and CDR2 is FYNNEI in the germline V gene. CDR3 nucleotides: TGTGCCAGCAGTGAAGGTTGGGGAAGGGAGAACACTGAAGCTTTCTTT. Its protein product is CASSEGWGRENTEAFF. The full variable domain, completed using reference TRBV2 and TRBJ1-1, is EPEVTQTPSHQVTQMGQEVILRCVPISNHLYFYWYRQILGQKVEFLVSFYNNEISEKSEIFDDQFSVERPDGSNFTLKIRSTKLEDSAMYFCASSEGWGRENTEAFFGQGTRLTVV.

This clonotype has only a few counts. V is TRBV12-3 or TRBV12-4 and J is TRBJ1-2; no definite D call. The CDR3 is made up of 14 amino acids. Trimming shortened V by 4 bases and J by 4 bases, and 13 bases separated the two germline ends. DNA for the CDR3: TGTGCCAGCAGTTACTCAGAGGGCGGCTATGGCTACACCTTC. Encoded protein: CASSYSEGGYGYTF.

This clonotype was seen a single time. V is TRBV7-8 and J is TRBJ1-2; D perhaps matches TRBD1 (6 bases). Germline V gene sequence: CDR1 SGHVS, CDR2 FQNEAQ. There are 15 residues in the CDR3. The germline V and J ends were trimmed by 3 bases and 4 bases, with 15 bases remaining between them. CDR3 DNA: TGTGCCAGCAGCTTGGACCCAGGGGCAAGCTATGGCTACACCTTC. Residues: CASSLDPGASYGYTF. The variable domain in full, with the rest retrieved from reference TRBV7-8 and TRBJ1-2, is GAGVSQSPRYKVAKRGQDVALRCDPISGHVSLFWYQQALGQGPEFLTYFQNEAQLDKSGLPSDRFFAERPEGSVSTLKIQRTQQEDSAVYLCASSLDPGASYGYTFGSGTRLTVV.

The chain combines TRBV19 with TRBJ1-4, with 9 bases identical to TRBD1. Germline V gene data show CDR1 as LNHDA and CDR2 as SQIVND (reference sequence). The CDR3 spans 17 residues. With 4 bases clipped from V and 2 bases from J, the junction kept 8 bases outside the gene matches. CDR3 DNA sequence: TGTGCCAGTAGTACCACGGGACAGGGCTCGACTAATGAAAAACTGTTTTTT. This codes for CASSTTGQGSTNEKLFF.

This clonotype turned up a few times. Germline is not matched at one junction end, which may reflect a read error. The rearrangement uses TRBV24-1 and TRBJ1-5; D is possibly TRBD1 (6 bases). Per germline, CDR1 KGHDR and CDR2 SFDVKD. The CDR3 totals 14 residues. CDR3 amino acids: CASSTGHSNQPQHF. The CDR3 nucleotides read TGTGCCAGCAGTACAGGGCATAGCAATCAGCCCCAGCATTTT.

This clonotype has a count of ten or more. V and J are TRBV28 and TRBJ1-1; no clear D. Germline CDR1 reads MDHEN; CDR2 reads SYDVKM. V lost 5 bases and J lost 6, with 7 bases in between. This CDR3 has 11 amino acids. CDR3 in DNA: TGTGCCAGCAGTAAGAGGGCTGAAGCTTTCTTT. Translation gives CASSKRAEAFF.

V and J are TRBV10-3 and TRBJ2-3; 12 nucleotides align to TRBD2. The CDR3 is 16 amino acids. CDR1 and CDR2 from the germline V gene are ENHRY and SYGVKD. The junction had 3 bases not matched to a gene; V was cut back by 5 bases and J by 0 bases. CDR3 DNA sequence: TGTGCCATCAGTTCCGGGACTAGCGGGAGCACAGATACGCAGTATTTT. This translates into CAISSGTSGSTDTQYF.

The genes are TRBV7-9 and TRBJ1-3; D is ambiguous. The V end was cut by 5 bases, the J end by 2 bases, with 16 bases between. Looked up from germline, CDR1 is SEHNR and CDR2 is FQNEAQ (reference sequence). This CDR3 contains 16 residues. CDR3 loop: CASSPRPGMAGNTIYF. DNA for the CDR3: TGTGCCAGCAGCCCGCGGCCGGGGATGGCTGGAAACACCATATATTTT.

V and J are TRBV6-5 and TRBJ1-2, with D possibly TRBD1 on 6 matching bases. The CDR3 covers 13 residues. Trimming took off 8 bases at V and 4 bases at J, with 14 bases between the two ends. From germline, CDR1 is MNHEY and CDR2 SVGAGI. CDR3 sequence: CASRRSRGYGYTF. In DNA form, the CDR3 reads TGTGCCAGCCGACGATCCAGGGGCTATGGCTACACCTTC.